Below are 16 T cell receptor beta chains sequenced from a single sample in a study of blood T cell repertoires in COVID-19. Sequencing used immunoSEQ multiplex PCR; TCRdb keeps in-frame clones, though not all of them. The sample consists of 110,000 to 150,000 clones, 79% of them appearing once. The source material was peripheral blood. These receptors all stem from a man aged 50 to 59 with active or convalescent COVID-19.

This chain uses TRBV7-7 with TRBJ2-5; TRBD2 aligns across 9 bases. Germline V gene lookup returns CDR1 SSHAT and CDR2 FNYEAQ (reference sequence). There are 16 residues in the CDR3. The CDR3 sequence is CASRRLTSGTQETQYF. CDR3 sequence (DNA): TGTGCTAGCCGCCGCTTGACTAGCGGAACCCAAGAGACCCAGTACTTC.

The V and J genes are TRBV6-5 and TRBJ1-2, with TRBD1 matching over 9 bases. Per germline, CDR1 MNHEY and CDR2 SVGAGI. This CDR3 region has 14 residues. Trimming took 9 bases from V and 2 from J; bases not matched to a gene: 7. The CDR3 spells CASFGTGRNYGYTF. The CDR3 nucleotides are TGTGCCAGTTTTGGGACAGGGCGGAACTATGGCTACACCTTC.

In DNA, the CDR3 is TGTGCCAGCAGCCGACAGGGTGATAGCGGGAGTTACGAGCAGTACTTC. Protein: CASSRQGDSGSYEQYF. The chain couples TRBV11-1 to TRBJ2-7, with 9 bases aligning to TRBD2. The germline V gene encodes CDR1 SGHAT and CDR2 FQDESV (reference sequence). V lost 5 bases and J lost 4; bases outside the gene matches: 12. The CDR3 is 16 amino acids.

This clone was recorded a few times. The chain joins TRBV2 to TRBJ1-4, with a weak D call TRBD1 (6 bases). With 2 bases removed from V and 8 bases from J, the gap between germline ends came to 12 bases. Germline CDR1 SNHLY, CDR2 FYNNEI. The CDR3 sequence is 14 residues long. The CDR3 is CASSEWGRDEKLFF. The CDR3 bases are TGTGCCAGCAGTGAATGGGGGCGAGACGAAAAACTGTTTTTT.

J is TRBJ1-1 and V is TRBV5-1, with D tentatively TRBD1 (6 bases). CDR3 length: 14 residues. V lost 0 bases to trimming and J lost 0 bases, with 6 bases between them. From germline, CDR1 is SGHRS and CDR2 YFSETQ. The CDR3 nucleotides are TGCGCCAGCAGCTTGGAGGGGGTGAACACTGAAGCTTTCTTT. Translation: CASSLEGVNTEAFF.

V and J are TRBV9 and TRBJ2-3, with a weak D call TRBD2 (6 bases). CDR1 SGDLS and CDR2 YYNGEE come from the germline V gene. The CDR3 totals 16 residues. V gave up 2 bases and J gave up 2 bases, with 15 bases separating them. The CDR3 region is CASSVGGARTTDTQYF. CDR3 bases: TGTGCCAGCAGCGTCGGCGGGGCTCGGACCACAGATACGCAGTATTTT. Full variable domain (rest looked up from reference TRBV9 and TRBJ2-3): DSGVTQTPKHLITATGQRVTLRCSPRSGDLSVYWYQQSLDQGLQFLIQYYNGEERAKGNILERFSAQQFPDLHSELNLSSLELGDSALYFCASSVGGARTTDTQYFGPGTRLTVL.

The chain recombines TRBV6-5 with TRBJ2-7, with TRBD1 identical over 10 bases. Germline V gene lookup returns CDR1 MNHEY and CDR2 SVGAGI. The CDR3 loop spans 15 amino acids. Losses at the gene ends were 6 bases for V and 3 bases for J; bases not matched to a gene: 8. The CDR3 region has the DNA TGTGCCAGCAGCTTTACCGGGACAGGGGTCTACGAGCAGTACTTC. It encodes CASSFTGTGVYEQYF.

There are a few counts of this clone. The chain employs TRBV6-2 or TRBV6-3 and TRBJ2-7; 12 bases map to TRBD2. Germline V gives CDR1 MNHEY, CDR2 SVGEGT. With 2 bases clipped from V and 3 bases from J, the junction kept 5 bases outside the gene matches. The CDR3 has 16 amino acids. The CDR3 reads CASSYPGLAGNYEQYF. The DNA of the CDR3 is TGTGCCAGCAGTTACCCGGGACTAGCGGGCAACTACGAGCAGTACTTC.

This clone was picked up a small number of times. The chain recombines TRBV7-9 with TRBJ2-1; 12 positions match TRBD2. After removal of 6 bases from V and 0 bases from J, the junction contained 12 bases not matched to a gene. This CDR3 region has 19 residues. Germline V gives CDR1 SEHNR, CDR2 FQNEAQ (reference sequence). The CDR3 DNA reads as TGTGCCAGCAGGCGGACTAGCGGGGAACCGTCCCCCTCCTACAATGAGCAGTTCTTC. Amino acids: CASRRTSGEPSPSYNEQFF.

The genes are TRBV21-1 and TRBJ2-7; the table's D gene call, TRBD1, was not cross checked with the DNA. TRBV21-1 is a pseudogene segment. CDR3 length equals 15 residues. In DNA form, the CDR3 reads TGTGCCAGCATTCTCGGGACAGGCGTATCCTACGAGCAGTACTTC. It is translated as CASILGTGVSYEQYF.

V is TRBV27 and J is TRBJ1-1, with D possibly being TRBD1 (5 bases). V lost 3 bases, J lost 0 bases, and 8 bases lay in between. This CDR3 contains 14 residues. The germline V gene encodes CDR1 MNHEY and CDR2 SMNVEV (reference sequence). The CDR3 nucleotides read TGTGCCAGCAGTTTGGGGGGGGTGAACACTGAAGCTTTCTTT. It specifies CASSLGGVNTEAFF.

About this clone itself: One end of the junction varies from germline; a read error may be responsible. The J gene is TRBJ2-7, the V gene TRBV7-2, with TRBD2 matching over 7 bases. CDR3 length: 12 amino acids. In germline, CDR1 is SGHTA, CDR2 FQGNSA. The CDR3 DNA sequence: TGTGCCAGCAGCTTAGTTGGAGCGGGAAGGCTCTTC. It encodes CASSLVGAGRLF.

The CDR3 loop is CASSVVDTGELFF. Here the CDR3 DNA reads TGTGCCAGCAGCGTCGTAGACACCGGGGAGCTGTTTTTT. V is TRBV9 and J is TRBJ2-2; D is undetermined. The germline V and J ends were trimmed by 2 bases and 3 bases, with 5 bases remaining between them. This CDR3 comprises 13 residues. Germline CDR1 is SGDLS and CDR2 is YYNGEE.

This chain uses TRBV5-1 with TRBJ1-6; 9 positions match TRBD1. Trimming cost V 3 bases and J 10 bases; bases outside gene matches: 8. Germline V gene lookup returns CDR1 SGHRS and CDR2 YFSETQ. There are 15 residues in the CDR3. CDR3 coding DNA: TGCGCCAGCAGCTCCTTGACAGGGGGTGACTCACCCCTCCACTTT. Translating it yields CASSSLTGGDSPLHF.

Turning to this clone: The same CDR3 is also encoded by other DNA sequences in this sample. The chain has TRBV9 and TRBJ2-7; D call uncertain. V dropped 4 bases and J dropped 3 bases, with 5 bases sitting between them. The CDR3 covers 11 residues. From germline, CDR1 is SGDLS and CDR2 YYNGEE. CDR3 in amino acids: CASSSGYEQYF. CDR3 in DNA: TGTGCCAGCAGCTCCGGCTACGAGCAGTACTTC.

The CDR3 protein is CASSAGRPRGYNEQFF. The CDR3 DNA follows: TGCGCCAGCAGCGCTGGTCGGCCTCGGGGATACAATGAGCAGTTCTTC. The chain combines TRBV5-1 with TRBJ2-1; maybe TRBD2 (5 bases). This CDR3 spans 16 amino acids. Trimming cost V 4 bases and J 4 bases, with 18 bases left between them. Germline V gives CDR1 SGHRS, CDR2 YFSETQ.